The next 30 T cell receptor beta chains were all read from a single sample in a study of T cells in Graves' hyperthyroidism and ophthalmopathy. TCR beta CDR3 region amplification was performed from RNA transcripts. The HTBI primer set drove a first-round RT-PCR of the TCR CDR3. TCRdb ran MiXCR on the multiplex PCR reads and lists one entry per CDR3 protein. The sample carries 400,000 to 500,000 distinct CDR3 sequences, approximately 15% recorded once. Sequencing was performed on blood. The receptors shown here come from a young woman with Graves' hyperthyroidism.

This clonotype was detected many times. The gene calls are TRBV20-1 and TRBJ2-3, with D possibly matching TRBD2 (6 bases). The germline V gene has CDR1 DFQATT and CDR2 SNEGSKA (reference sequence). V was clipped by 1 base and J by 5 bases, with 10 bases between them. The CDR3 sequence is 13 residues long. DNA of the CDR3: TGCAGTGCTAGAGCGGGAGCGAAAGATACGCAGTATTTT. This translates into CSARAGAKDTQYF.

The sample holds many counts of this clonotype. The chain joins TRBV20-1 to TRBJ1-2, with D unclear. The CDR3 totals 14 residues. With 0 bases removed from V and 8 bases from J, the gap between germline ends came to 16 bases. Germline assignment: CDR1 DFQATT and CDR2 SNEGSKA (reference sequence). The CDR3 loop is CSARDFGEGGGYTF. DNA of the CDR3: TGCAGTGCTAGAGATTTTGGGGAGGGAGGGGGCTACACCTTC.

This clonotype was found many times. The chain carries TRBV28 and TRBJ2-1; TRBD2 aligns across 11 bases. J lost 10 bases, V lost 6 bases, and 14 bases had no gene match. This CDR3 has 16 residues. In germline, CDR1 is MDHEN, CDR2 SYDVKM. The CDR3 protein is CASSNGLAGFVWEQFF. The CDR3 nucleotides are TGTGCCAGCAGCAACGGACTAGCGGGCTTTGTTTGGGAGCAGTTCTTC.

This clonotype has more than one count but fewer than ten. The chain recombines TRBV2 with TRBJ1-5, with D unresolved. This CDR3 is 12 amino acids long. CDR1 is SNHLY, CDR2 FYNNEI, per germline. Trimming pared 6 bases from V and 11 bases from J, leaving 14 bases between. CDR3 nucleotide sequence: TGTGCCAGCAGCCCCCGGGGAGCGACCCAGCATTTT. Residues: CASSPRGATQHF.

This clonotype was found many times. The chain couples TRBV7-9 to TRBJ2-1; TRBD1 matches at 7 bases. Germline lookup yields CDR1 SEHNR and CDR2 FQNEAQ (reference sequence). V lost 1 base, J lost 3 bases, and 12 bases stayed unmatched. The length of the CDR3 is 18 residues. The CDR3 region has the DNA TGTGCCAGCAGCTTAGGCGGACAGGCTGATCGATACTACAATGAGCAGTTCTTC. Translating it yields CASSLGGQADRYYNEQFF.

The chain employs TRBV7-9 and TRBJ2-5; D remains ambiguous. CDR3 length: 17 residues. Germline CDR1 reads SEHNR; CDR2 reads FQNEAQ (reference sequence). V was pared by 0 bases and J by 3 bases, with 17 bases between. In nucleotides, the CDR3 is TGTGCCAGCAGCTTAGCCCCACTCGGGCCTTACGAAGAGACCCAGTACTTC. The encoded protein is CASSLAPLGPYEETQYF.

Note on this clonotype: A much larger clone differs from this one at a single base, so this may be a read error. DNA of the CDR3: TGTGCCAACAGTTTAAGAGGCAGGTTTAGCAATCAGCCCCAGCATTTT. Residues: CANSLRGRFSNQPQHF. The V gene is TRBV27, the J gene TRBJ1-5, with D unresolved. The CDR3 spans 16 residues. The V gene's germline CDR1 is MNHEY and CDR2 SMNVEV (reference sequence).

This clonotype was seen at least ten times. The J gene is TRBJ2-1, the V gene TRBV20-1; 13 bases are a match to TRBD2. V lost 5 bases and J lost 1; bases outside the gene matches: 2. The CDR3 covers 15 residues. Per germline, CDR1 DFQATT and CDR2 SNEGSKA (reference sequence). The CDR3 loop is CSALLAGGSYNEQFF. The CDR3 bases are TGCAGTGCTCTACTAGCGGGAGGGTCCTACAATGAGCAGTTCTTC.

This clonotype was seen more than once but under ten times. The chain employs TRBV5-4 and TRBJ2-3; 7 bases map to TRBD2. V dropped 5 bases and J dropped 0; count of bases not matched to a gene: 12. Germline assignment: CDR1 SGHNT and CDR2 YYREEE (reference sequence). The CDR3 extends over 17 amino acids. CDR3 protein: CASSRPPSGPSTDTQYF. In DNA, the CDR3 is TGTGCCAGCAGTAGGCCCCCTAGCGGACCTAGCACAGATACGCAGTATTTT.

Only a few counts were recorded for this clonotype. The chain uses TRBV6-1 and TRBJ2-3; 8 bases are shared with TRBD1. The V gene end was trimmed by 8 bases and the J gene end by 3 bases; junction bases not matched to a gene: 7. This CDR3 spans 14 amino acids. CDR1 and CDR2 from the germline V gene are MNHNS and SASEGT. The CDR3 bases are TGTGCCAGCGGCCCACAGGGGGTAACAGATACGCAGTATTTT. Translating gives CASGPQGVTDTQYF.

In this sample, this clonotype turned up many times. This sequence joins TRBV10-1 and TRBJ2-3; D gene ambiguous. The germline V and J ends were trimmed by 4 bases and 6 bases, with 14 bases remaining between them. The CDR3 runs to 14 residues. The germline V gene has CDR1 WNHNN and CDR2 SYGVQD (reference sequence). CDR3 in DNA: TGCGCCAGCAGTGGACGAACACTCGCGGATACGCAGTATTTT. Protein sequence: CASSGRTLADTQYF.

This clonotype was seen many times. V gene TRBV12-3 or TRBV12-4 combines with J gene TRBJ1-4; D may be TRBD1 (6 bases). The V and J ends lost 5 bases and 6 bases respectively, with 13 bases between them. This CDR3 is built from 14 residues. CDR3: CASSKGGIDEKLFF. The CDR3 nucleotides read TGTGCCAGCAGTAAAGGGGGTATAGATGAAAAACTGTTTTTT.

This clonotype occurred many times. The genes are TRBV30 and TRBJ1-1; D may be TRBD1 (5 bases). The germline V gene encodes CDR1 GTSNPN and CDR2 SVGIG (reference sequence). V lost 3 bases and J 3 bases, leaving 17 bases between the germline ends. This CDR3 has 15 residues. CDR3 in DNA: TGTGCCTGGAGCGGACCGGATAGGGGTTACACTGAAGCTTTCTTT. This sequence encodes CAWSGPDRGYTEAFF.

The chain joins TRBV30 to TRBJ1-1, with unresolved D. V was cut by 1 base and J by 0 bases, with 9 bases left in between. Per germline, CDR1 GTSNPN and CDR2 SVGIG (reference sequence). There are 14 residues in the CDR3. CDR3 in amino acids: CAWSGYSMNTEAFF. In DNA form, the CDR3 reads TGTGCCTGGAGTGGGTACAGTATGAACACTGAAGCTTTCTTT. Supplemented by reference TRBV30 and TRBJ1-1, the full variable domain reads SQTIHQWPATLVQPVGSPLSLECTVEGTSNPNLYWYRQAAGRGLQLLFYSVGIGQISSEVPQNLSASRPQDRQFILSSKKLLLSDSGFYLCAWSGYSMNTEAFFGQGTRLTVV.

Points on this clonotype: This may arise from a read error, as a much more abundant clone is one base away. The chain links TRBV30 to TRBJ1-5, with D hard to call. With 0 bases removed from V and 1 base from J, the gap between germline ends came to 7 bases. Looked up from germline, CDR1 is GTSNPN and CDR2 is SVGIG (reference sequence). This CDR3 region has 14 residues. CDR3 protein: CAWSVRMSNQPQHF. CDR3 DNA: TGTGCCTGGAGTGTACGGATGAGCAATCAGCCCCAGCATTTT.

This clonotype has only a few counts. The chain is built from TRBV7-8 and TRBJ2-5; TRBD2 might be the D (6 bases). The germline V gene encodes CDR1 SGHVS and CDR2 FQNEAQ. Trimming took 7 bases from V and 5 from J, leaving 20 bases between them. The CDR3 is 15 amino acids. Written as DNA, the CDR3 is TGTGCCAGCAACCCTACGAGGGGAGGCCCTGAGACCCAGTACTTC. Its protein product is CASNPTRGGPETQYF.

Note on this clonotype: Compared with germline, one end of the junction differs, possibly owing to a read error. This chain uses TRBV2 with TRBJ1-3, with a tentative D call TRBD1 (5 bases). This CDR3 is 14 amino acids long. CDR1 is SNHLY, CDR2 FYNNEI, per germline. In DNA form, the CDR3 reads TGTGCCAGCAAAGGGGTTTCCCCGGGAAACACCATACATTTT. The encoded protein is CASKGVSPGNTIHF.

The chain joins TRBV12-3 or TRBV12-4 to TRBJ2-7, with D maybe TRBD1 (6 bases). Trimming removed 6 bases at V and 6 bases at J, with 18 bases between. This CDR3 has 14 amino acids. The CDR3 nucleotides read TGTGCCAGCAGCCCAGCGTGGGGGCCCGGCGAGCAGTACTTC. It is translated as CASSPAWGPGEQYF.

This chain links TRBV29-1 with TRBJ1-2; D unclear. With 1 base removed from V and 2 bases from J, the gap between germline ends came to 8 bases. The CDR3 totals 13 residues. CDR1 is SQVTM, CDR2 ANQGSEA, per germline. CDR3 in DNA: TGCAGCGTTGAAGCACCCCTGAACTATGGCTACACCTTC. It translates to CSVEAPLNYGYTF. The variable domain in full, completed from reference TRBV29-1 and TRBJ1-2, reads SAVISQKPSRDICQRGTSLTIQCQVDSQVTMMFWYRQQPGQSLTLIATANQGSEATYESGFVIDKFPISRPNLTFSTLTVSNMSPEDSSIYLCSVEAPLNYGYTFGSGTRLTVV.

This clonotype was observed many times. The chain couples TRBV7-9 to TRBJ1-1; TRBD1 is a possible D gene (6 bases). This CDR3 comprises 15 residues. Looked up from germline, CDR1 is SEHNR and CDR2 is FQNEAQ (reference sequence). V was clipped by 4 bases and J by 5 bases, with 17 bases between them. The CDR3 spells CASSSGAMRDTEAFF. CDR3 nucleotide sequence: TGTGCCAGCAGCTCAGGGGCCATGAGGGATACTGAAGCTTTCTTT.

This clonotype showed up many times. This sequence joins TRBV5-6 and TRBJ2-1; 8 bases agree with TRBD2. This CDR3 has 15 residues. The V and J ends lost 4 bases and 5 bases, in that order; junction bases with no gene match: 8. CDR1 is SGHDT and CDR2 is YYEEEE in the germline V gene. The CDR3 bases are TGTGCCAGCAGCCCGGGACTAGTTCCGAACAATGAGCAGTTCTTC. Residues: CASSPGLVPNNEQFF.

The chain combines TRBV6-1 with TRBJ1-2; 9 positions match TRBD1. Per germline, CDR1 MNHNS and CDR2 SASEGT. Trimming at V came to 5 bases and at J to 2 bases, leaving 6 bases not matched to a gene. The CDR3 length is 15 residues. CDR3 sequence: CASSTNRGLNYGYTF. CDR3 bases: TGTGCCAGCAGTACCAACAGGGGGCTGAACTATGGCTACACCTTC.

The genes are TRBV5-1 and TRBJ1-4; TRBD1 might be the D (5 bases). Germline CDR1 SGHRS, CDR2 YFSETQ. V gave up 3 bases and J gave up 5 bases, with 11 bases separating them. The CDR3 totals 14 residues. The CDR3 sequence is CASSSTVGNEKLFF. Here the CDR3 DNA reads TGCGCCAGCAGCTCGACAGTGGGGAATGAAAAACTGTTTTTT.

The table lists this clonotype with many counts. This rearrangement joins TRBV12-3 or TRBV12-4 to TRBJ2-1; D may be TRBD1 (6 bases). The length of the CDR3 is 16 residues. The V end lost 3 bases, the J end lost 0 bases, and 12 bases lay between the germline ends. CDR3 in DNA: TGTGCCAGCAGTTTGGGGGCTGGAAGCTCCTACAATGAGCAGTTCTTC. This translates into CASSLGAGSSYNEQFF.

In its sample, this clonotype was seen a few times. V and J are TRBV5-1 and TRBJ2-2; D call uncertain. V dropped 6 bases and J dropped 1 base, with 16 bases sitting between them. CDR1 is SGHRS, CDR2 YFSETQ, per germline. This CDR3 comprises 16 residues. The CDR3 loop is CASTGQTPQNTGELFF. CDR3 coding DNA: TGCGCCAGCACCGGCCAAACCCCCCAGAACACCGGGGAGCTGTTTTTT.

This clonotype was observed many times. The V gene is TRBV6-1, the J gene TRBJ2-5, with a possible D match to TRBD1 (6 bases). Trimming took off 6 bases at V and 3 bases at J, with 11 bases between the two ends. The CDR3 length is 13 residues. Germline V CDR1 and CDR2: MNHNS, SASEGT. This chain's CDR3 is CASRESGEETQYF. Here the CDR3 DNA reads TGTGCCAGCAGGGAGTCAGGGGAAGAGACCCAGTACTTC.

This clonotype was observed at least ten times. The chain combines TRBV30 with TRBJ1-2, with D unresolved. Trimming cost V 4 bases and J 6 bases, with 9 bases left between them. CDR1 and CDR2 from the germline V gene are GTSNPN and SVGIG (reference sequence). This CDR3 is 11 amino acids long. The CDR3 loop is CAWTISDGYTF. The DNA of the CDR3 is TGTGCCTGGACAATCTCCGATGGCTACACCTTC.

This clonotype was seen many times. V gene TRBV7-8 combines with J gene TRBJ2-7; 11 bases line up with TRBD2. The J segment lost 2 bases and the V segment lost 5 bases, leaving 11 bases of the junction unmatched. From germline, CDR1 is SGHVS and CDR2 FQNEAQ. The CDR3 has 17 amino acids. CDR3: CASSAPRLAGTTYEQYF. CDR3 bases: TGTGCCAGCAGCGCCCCTCGACTAGCGGGAACAACCTACGAGCAGTACTTC.

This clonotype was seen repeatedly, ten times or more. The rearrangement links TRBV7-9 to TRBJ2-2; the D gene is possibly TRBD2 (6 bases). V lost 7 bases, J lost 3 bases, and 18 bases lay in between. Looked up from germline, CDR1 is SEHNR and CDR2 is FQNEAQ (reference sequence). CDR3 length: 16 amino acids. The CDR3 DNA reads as TGTGCCAGCACTGCTCCCACTTGGAGGGACACCGGGGAGCTGTTTTTT. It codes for CASTAPTWRDTGELFF. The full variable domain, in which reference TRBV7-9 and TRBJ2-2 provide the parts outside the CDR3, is DTGVSQNPRHKITKRGQNVTFRCDPISEHNRLYWYRQTLGQGPEFLTYFQNEAQLEKSRLLSDRFSAERPKGSFSTLEIQRTEQGDSAMYLCASTAPTWRDTGELFFGEGSRLTVL.

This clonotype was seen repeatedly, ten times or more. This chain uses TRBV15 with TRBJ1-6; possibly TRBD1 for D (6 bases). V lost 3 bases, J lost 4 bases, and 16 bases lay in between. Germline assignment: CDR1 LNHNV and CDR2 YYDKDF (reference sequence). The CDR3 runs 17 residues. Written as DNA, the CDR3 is TGTGCCACCAGCAGGGGAAAGGACAGCCCGTATAATTCACCCCTCCACTTT. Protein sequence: CATSRGKDSPYNSPLHF.